This T cell receptor (beta chain) was identified in a study of blood T cells in healthy people across ages. Then a second PCR, running roughly 7 to 11 cycles, was carried out with a sample-barcoded 5' primer and a J-beta primer mix. MiXCR was run by TCRdb on the 5' RACE reads, yielding one entry per CDR3 protein. The sample holds about a million distinct CDR3 sequences; roughly two fifths are singletons and the top ten take less than 15%. Healthy Russian Caucasian donors spanned ages about 6 to 100 years. A single count supports this clonotype. Germline V CDR1 and CDR2: DFQATT, SNEGSKA (reference sequence). Trimming at V came to 5 bases and at J to 4 bases, leaving 13 bases not matched to a gene. The CDR3 is 16 residues long.

What was sequenced was blood. This rearrangement joins TRBV20-1 to TRBJ2-3, with 9 positions matching TRBD2. The sequence came from a young man in good health. The CDR3 loop reads CSARGRLAALADTQYF. The CDR3 nucleotides read TGCAGTGCTCGGGGCCGACTAGCGGCACTCGCAGATACGCAGTATTTT.